Sequencing of this T cell receptor beta chain was carried out in a study of blood T cells in healthy people across ages. With a J-beta primer mix and a sample-barcoded 5' primer, a second PCR ran about 7 to 11 cycles. TCRdb reprocessed the 5' RACE reads with MiXCR, giving one entry per CDR3 protein. The sample holds 750,000 to 950,000 distinct CDR3 sequences, under 35% seen once. Germline assignment: CDR1 LGHNA and CDR2 YSLEER. The CDR3 spans 17 residues. The V gene lost 1 base and the J gene lost 1 base, with 14 bases spanning the gap. This clonotype was seen repeatedly, ten times or more. Separately, the same data were catalogued under a study of T cells of mothers and their children. Per that paper: cDNA was made from all extracted RNA, about 1.5 ug per 15 ul. Around 3 million TCR beta reads per child versus over 9 million per mother. Related mother-child pairs showed slightly higher but non-significant overlap than unrelated pairs.

The sequence was obtained from a woman aged 40 to 55 in good health. Sequences were obtained from blood. The rearrangement links TRBV4-3 to TRBJ1-5; no reliable D call. CDR3 in DNA: TGCGCCAGCAGCCAAGCTAAGGGTGTCGAAAGCAATCAGCCCCAGCATTTT. Its translation is CASSQAKGVESNQPQHF.